Given below is one TCR beta chain in context. Per the original data handling: From reference gene primer amplification, estimates of nucleated cell counts were derived. Using immunoSEQ multiplex PCR, the repertoire was profiled, and TCRdb retains in-frame clones only, with some absent. Clonal size and the V and J genes are those of that table, whereas D and trimming came from the DNA. The sample includes 150,000 or so clones, 79% of them seen just once. The sample belongs to a study of blood T cell repertoires in COVID-19. Study summary: Sites across the United States, Italy and Spain contributed samples from acute and convalescent COVID-19. T cells, B-cell-depleted T cells, or PBMCs provided the cDNA or gDNA that served as material.

During active infection, Seattle patients enrolled and were then monitored through disease. V lost 5 bases and J lost 4; bases outside the gene matches: 8. The CDR3 runs to 18 residues. Germline CDR1 SGHTA, CDR2 FQGNSA. This TCR was recovered from a woman aged 60-70 years with COVID-19, enrolled during active disease. The sequencing input was peripheral blood. V gene TRBV7-2 combines with J gene TRBJ2-2; 15 nucleotides line up with TRBD2. In DNA form, the CDR3 reads TGTGCCAGCAGCACACCGGGACTAGCGGGAGGCGGCACCGGGGAGCTGTTTTTT. As protein: CASSTPGLAGGGTGELFF.